These 32 T cell receptor beta chains were sequenced from one sample in a study of cytomegalovirus exposure and HLA in healthy donors. The PCR had 60 Vbeta and 13 Jbeta primers. The method was immunoSEQ multiplex PCR; TCRdb's version includes in-frame clones alone and lacks a portion of them. Among some 190,000 clones listed, about four fifths were seen once. Specimen: PBMCs. The receptor source for this set is a man aged 25 to 40 in good health and CMV-seropositive.

The table lists this clone with a few counts. This sample also contains other DNA sequences that code for the same CDR3. The DNA of the CDR3 is TGCGCCAGCAGCCTTGCAGGGGGCGGGACTGAAGCTTTCTTT. Protein: CASSLAGGGTEAFF. The V and J genes are TRBV5-1 and TRBJ1-1; 8 nucleotides align to TRBD1. This CDR3 is 14 amino acids long. From germline, CDR1 is SGHRS and CDR2 YFSETQ. V dropped 4 bases and J dropped 5; count of bases not matched to a gene: 7. Looking up the rest from reference TRBV5-1 and TRBJ1-1 gives the full variable domain: KAGVTQTPRYLIKTRGQQVTLSCSPISGHRSVSWYQQTPGQGLQFLFEYFSETQRNKGNFPGRFSGRQFSNSRSEMNVSTLELGDSALYLCASSLAGGGTEAFFGQGTRLTVV.

The table lists this clone with a few counts. The V call is TRBV9, the J call TRBJ2-5; 11 bases align to TRBD2. CDR1 and CDR2 from the germline V gene are SGDLS and YYNGEE. The V segment lost 0 bases and the J segment 2 bases; nucleotides outside the gene matches: 12. The length of the CDR3 is 19 residues. Written as DNA, the CDR3 is TGTGCCAGCAGCGTAGCTACGGCTAGCGGGGGGACTTTACAAGAGACCCAGTACTTC. Its protein product is CASSVATASGGTLQETQYF.

The chain has TRBV5-4 and TRBJ2-5, with TRBD2 matching 8 bases. V shed 0 bases, J shed 0 bases, and the junction held 4 bases outside the gene matches. This CDR3 is 16 amino acids long. Per the germline V gene, CDR1 is SGHNT and CDR2 is YYREEE (reference sequence). The CDR3 loop is CASSLAGSGNQETQYF. The CDR3 nucleotides read TGTGCCAGCAGCTTGGCCGGTAGCGGGAACCAAGAGACCCAGTACTTC.

In DNA, the CDR3 is TGTGCCAGCAGCTTGAAGACAGGGGCTGGAAACACCATATATTTT. It translates to CASSLKTGAGNTIYF. The rearrangement uses TRBV5-6 and TRBJ1-3, with 8 nucleotides matching TRBD1. This CDR3 is 15 amino acids long. Trimming cost V 1 base and J 2 bases; bases outside gene matches: 2. Germline-derived CDR1 and CDR2 are SGHDT and YYEEEE. Full variable domain (remainder filled in from reference TRBV5-6 and TRBJ1-3): DAGVTQSPTHLIKTRGQQVTLRCSPKSGHDTVSWYQQALGQGPQFIFQYYEEEERQRGNFPDRFSGHQFPNYSSELNVNALLLGDSALYLCASSLKTGAGNTIYFGEGSWLTVV.

The rearrangement links TRBV12-5 to TRBJ2-1; D remains ambiguous. Trimming left V 2 bases short and J 4 bases short, with 6 bases between. The CDR3 spans 13 residues. The germline V gene encodes CDR1 LGHNT and CDR2 FRNRAP. This CDR3 is CASGLTAYNEQFF. CDR3 nucleotide sequence: TGTGCTAGTGGTTTGACAGCTTACAATGAGCAGTTCTTC.

This clone was counted a single time. The chain employs TRBV7-2 and TRBJ1-2; D is undetermined. CDR3 length: 13 amino acids. Germline V gene sequence: CDR1 SGHTA, CDR2 FQGNSA. V was pared by 3 bases and J by 1 base, with 6 bases between. CDR3 bases: TGTGCCAGCAGCTTCCCGGGTAACTATGGCTACACCTTC. This sequence encodes CASSFPGNYGYTF.

CDR3 sequence: CASSGRDRGFADTQYF. Here the CDR3 DNA reads TGTGCCAGCAGCGGCCGGGACAGGGGGTTCGCAGATACGCAGTATTTT. This chain connects TRBV7-9 to TRBJ2-3; TRBD1 agrees at 11 bases. The V segment lost 5 bases and the J segment 4 bases; nucleotides outside the gene matches: 8. The CDR3 sequence is 16 residues long. CDR1 SEHNR and CDR2 FQNEAQ come from the germline V gene (reference sequence).

This clone was observed a handful of times. The chain uses TRBV28 and TRBJ2-7, with 12 bases identical to TRBD2. Trimming took 2 bases from V and 5 from J; bases not matched to a gene: 4. This CDR3 spans 15 amino acids. Germline values: CDR1 MDHEN, CDR2 SYDVKM. Here the CDR3 reads CASSLATSGSNEQYF. CDR3 nucleotides: TGTGCCAGCAGTTTAGCGACTAGCGGGAGTAACGAGCAGTACTTC.

The CDR3 DNA sequence: TGTGCCAGCAGCTGGGACAGGGCCCAAGAGACCCAGTACTTC. It is translated as CASSWDRAQETQYF. This chain links TRBV11-2 with TRBJ2-5, with 9 bases matching TRBD1. J was trimmed by 1 base and V by 4 bases; bases with no gene match: 1. The CDR3 consists of 14 residues. The V gene's germline CDR1 is SGHAT and CDR2 FQNNGV.

The chain employs TRBV10-3 and TRBJ2-7; 10 nucleotides match TRBD2. CDR1 is ENHRY and CDR2 is SYGVKD in the germline V gene. The CDR3 loop spans 12 amino acids. J lost 3 bases, V lost 11 bases, and 4 bases had no gene match. The CDR3 DNA reads as TGTGCCTCCCGGACTAGCGGCTACGAGCAGTACTTC. Translating gives CASRTSGYEQYF.

The chain is built from TRBV7-6 and TRBJ2-1; 8 bases line up with TRBD2. Germline values: CDR1 SGHVS, CDR2 FNYEAQ. The CDR3 has 17 residues. V shed 5 bases, J shed 4 bases, and the junction held 13 bases outside the gene matches. This CDR3 is CASSQGRGAGGYNEQFF. The CDR3 DNA reads as TGTGCCAGCAGCCAAGGGCGGGGCGCGGGGGGTTACAATGAGCAGTTCTTC.

This sequence joins TRBV7-3 and TRBJ2-1; TRBD2 aligns across 10 bases. V trimming: 3 bases; J trimming: 8 bases; junction bases outside the gene matches: 7. The CDR3 covers 15 residues. Germline V gene lookup returns CDR1 SGHTA and CDR2 FQGTGA. The CDR3 spells CASSFRTSGRDEQFF. The CDR3, as DNA: TGTGCCAGCAGCTTCAGGACTAGCGGTAGGGATGAGCAGTTCTTC.

The gene calls are TRBV28 and TRBJ2-7; a possible D gene is TRBD1 (6 bases). The length of the CDR3 is 14 residues. Deletions cut 4 bases from V and 3 bases from J, with 13 bases between. Germline V gives CDR1 MDHEN, CDR2 SYDVKM. Here the CDR3 reads CASSSQTGIYEQYF. In nucleotides, the CDR3 is TGTGCCAGCAGTTCCCAGACAGGAATCTACGAGCAGTACTTC.

This clone came up a few times. The genes are TRBV6-8 and TRBJ2-7; 8 bases match TRBD2. V was pared by 6 bases and J by 6 bases, with 16 bases of the junction left unmatched. There are 16 residues in the CDR3. CDR1 MNHGY and CDR2 SAAAGT come from the germline V gene. The CDR3 DNA is TGTGCCAGCAGCACACTTAAACTAGCGGAACCCTCCGAGCAGTACTTC. Translated: CASSTLKLAEPSEQYF.

J is TRBJ2-5 and V is TRBV6-6; TRBD2 is a possible D gene (6 bases). This CDR3 is built from 14 residues. Germline CDR1 reads MNHNY; CDR2 reads SVGAGI (reference sequence). The V end lost 0 bases, the J end lost 5 bases, and 10 bases lay between the germline ends. CDR3 DNA: TGTGCCAGCAGTTACTCTGGCGGGGATGAGACCCAGTACTTC. It yields the protein CASSYSGGDETQYF.

This chain uses TRBV7-9 with TRBJ1-4; TRBD1 matches 8 bases. V was clipped by 5 bases and J by 0 bases; unmatched bases: 11. CDR3 size: 18 residues. In germline, CDR1 is SEHNR, CDR2 FQNEAQ (reference sequence). The CDR3 loop reads CASSPVGTGNATNEKLFF. CDR3 bases: TGTGCCAGCAGCCCCGTGGGGACAGGAAATGCAACTAATGAAAAACTGTTTTTT.

The V gene is TRBV5-1, the J gene TRBJ1-2; a possible D gene is TRBD1 (5 bases). Germline loops: CDR1 SGHRS, CDR2 YFSETQ. The CDR3 length is 13 residues. Trimming removed 3 bases from V and 3 bases from J, with 9 bases in between. The CDR3 is CASSWGVDYGYTF. The CDR3 DNA sequence: TGCGCCAGCAGCTGGGGGGTTGACTATGGCTACACCTTC.

This chain joins TRBV14 and TRBJ2-7, with 11 positions matching TRBD1. CDR1 is SGHDN and CDR2 is FVKESK in the germline V gene. This CDR3 has 15 residues. J gave up 4 bases and V 5 bases, and 7 bases lay outside the gene matches. CDR3 region: CASSYGTGGMYEQYF. The CDR3 DNA sequence: TGTGCCAGCAGCTACGGGACAGGGGGTATGTACGAGCAGTACTTC.

The rearrangement links TRBV11-2 to TRBJ1-2, with 8 bases lining up with TRBD1. The CDR3 sequence is 15 residues long. J was trimmed by 2 bases and V by 4 bases; bases with no gene match: 6. In germline, CDR1 is SGHAT, CDR2 FQNNGV. The CDR3 DNA reads as TGTGCCAGCAGCTCCCACCGGGACAGGAACTATGGCTACACCTTC. Encoded protein: CASSSHRDRNYGYTF.

This chain joins TRBV29-1 and TRBJ1-2; 7 bases are a match to TRBD1. The germline V gene has CDR1 SQVTM and CDR2 ANQGSEA. CDR3 length equals 18 residues. The V segment lost 2 bases and the J segment 5 bases; nucleotides outside the gene matches: 20. CDR3 region: CSVELPEWPARGTYGYTF. DNA of the CDR3: TGCAGCGTTGAACTTCCGGAGTGGCCGGCCAGGGGGACGTATGGCTACACCTTC.

The V and J genes are TRBV7-8 and TRBJ2-3; weak D call: TRBD2 (7 bases). V shed 0 bases and J shed 3 bases, with 25 bases lying between them. The CDR3 is made up of 20 amino acids. Germline CDR1 and CDR2: SGHVS and FQNEAQ. The CDR3 DNA reads TGTGCCAGCAGCTTAGCCAGCAGGGGAGCGGGACTGGTGGGGACAGATACGCAGTATTTT. Translation: CASSLASRGAGLVGTDTQYF. The entire variable domain, with the rest obtained from reference TRBV7-8 and TRBJ2-3, is as follows: GAGVSQSPRYKVAKRGQDVALRCDPISGHVSLFWYQQALGQGPEFLTYFQNEAQLDKSGLPSDRFFAERPEGSVSTLKIQRTQQEDSAVYLCASSLASRGAGLVGTDTQYFGPGTRLTVL.

The rearrangement uses TRBV7-3 and TRBJ2-2; tentatively, D is TRBD2 (5 bases). Trimming stripped 5 bases from V and 4 bases from J, with 11 bases between. In germline, CDR1 is SGHTA, CDR2 FQGTGA. CDR3 length: 14 residues. CDR3 in amino acids: CASSRGLSTGELFF. CDR3 DNA sequence: TGTGCCAGCAGCCGCGGACTCTCCACCGGGGAGCTGTTTTTT.

The J gene is TRBJ2-2, the V gene TRBV4-2, with D perhaps TRBD2 (6 bases). V lost 1 base, J lost 1 base, and 16 bases lay in between. The CDR3 consists of 18 residues. CDR1 and CDR2 (germline): LGHNA, YNFKEQ. CDR3: CASSQGDGGLRNTGELFF. CDR3 bases: TGTGCCAGCAGCCAAGGCGATGGGGGACTCAGGAACACCGGGGAGCTGTTTTTT.

This clone appeared a single time. The chain carries TRBV5-8 and TRBJ2-3, with D maybe TRBD1 (8 bases). Germline V gives CDR1 SGHTS, CDR2 YDEGEE. The CDR3 totals 16 residues. The V end was cut by 2 bases, the J end by 5 bases, with 18 bases between. CDR3 residues: CASSFGGTGTRDTQYF. The DNA for the CDR3 is TGTGCCAGCAGCTTCGGGGGGACAGGAACTAGAGATACGCAGTATTTT.

The chain is built from TRBV28 and TRBJ2-7; TRBD2 aligns across 15 bases. V dropped 5 bases and J dropped 4; count of bases not matched to a gene: 3. CDR1 is MDHEN and CDR2 is SYDVKM in the germline V gene. The CDR3 is 15 residues long. CDR3 nucleotides: TGTGCCAGCAGTAGCGGGACTAGCGGGAGGTACGAGCAGTACTTC. Protein sequence: CASSSGTSGRYEQYF.

The genes are TRBV28 and TRBJ1-4; D remains unclear. Trimming left V 3 bases short and J 8 bases short, with 13 bases between. This CDR3 is 14 amino acids long. Germline V lookup: CDR1 MDHEN, CDR2 SYDVKM. The CDR3 spells CASSLSQLGEKLFF. CDR3 nucleotides: TGTGCCAGCAGTTTGTCCCAACTAGGGGAAAAACTGTTTTTT.

This clone was seen just once. The chain has TRBV4-1 and TRBJ2-7; 12 bases line up with TRBD1. The CDR3 contains 20 residues. V dropped 4 bases and J dropped 0; count of bases not matched to a gene: 16. Germline assignment: CDR1 MGHRA and CDR2 YSYEKL. CDR3 loop: CASSLVLTGQGAQGSYEQYF. CDR3 nucleotide sequence: TGCGCCAGCAGCCTGGTCTTGACGGGACAGGGGGCGCAAGGCTCCTACGAGCAGTACTTC.

This clone was found a few times. The rearrangement uses TRBV28 and TRBJ2-2; 7 bases are a match to TRBD1. V was pared by 4 bases and J by 4 bases, with 6 bases of the junction left unmatched. Germline values: CDR1 MDHEN, CDR2 SYDVKM. The CDR3 loop spans 15 amino acids. CDR3 bases: TGTGCCAGCAGTTCGGTTGGACAGGCCACCGGGGAGCTGTTTTTT. Translation: CASSSVGQATGELFF.

The chain joins TRBV5-1 to TRBJ2-3; the match to TRBD1 covers 7 bases. The CDR3 covers 15 residues. The germline V gene has CDR1 SGHRS and CDR2 YFSETQ. With 4 bases clipped from V and 4 bases from J, the junction kept 9 bases outside the gene matches. CDR3 amino acids: CASSPTPTGPDTQYF. The DNA for the CDR3 is TGCGCCAGCAGCCCAACTCCGACAGGGCCAGATACGCAGTATTTT.

The chain links TRBV9 to TRBJ1-4, with a tentative D call TRBD1 (5 bases). This CDR3 has 14 amino acids. The germline V and J ends were trimmed by 2 bases and 8 bases, with 13 bases remaining between them. Germline V lookup: CDR1 SGDLS, CDR2 YYNGEE. The CDR3 is CASSVSGLGEKLFF. CDR3 DNA sequence: TGTGCCAGCAGCGTGTCAGGGCTCGGGGAAAAACTGTTTTTT.

A single count supports this clone. CDR3 protein: CASHRQGFVDTQYF. The CDR3 nucleotides are TGTGCCAGCCACCGGCAGGGGTTCGTAGATACGCAGTATTTT. The rearrangement uses TRBV6-1 and TRBJ2-3, with a tentative D call TRBD1 (6 bases). Between the trimmed V and J ends, which lost 8 bases and 5 bases, there was a span of 17 bases. Germline V gene lookup returns CDR1 MNHNS and CDR2 SASEGT. This CDR3 is 14 amino acids long.

The chain uses TRBV12-5 and TRBJ2-3; 10 bases are a match to TRBD2. Germline-derived CDR1 and CDR2 are LGHNT and FRNRAP. The CDR3 has 20 amino acids. V shed 0 bases and J 2 bases; nucleotides not matched to a gene: 14. The CDR3 nucleotides read TGTGCTAGTGGTTTGGTACAGGATGGATGGCTAGCGGGGGACACAGATACGCAGTATTTT. Its translation is CASGLVQDGWLAGDTDTQYF.